This T cell receptor beta chain was found in a study of CD8+ T cells in alopecia areata. Overall study context: The drug, tofacitinib, lasted 6 to 18 months, followed by 6 months off drug. General study findings and limits: Relative to normal scalp, lesional scalp, especially alopecia totalis/universalis, showed higher clonality.

On this clone itself: The antigen is unknown.

The CDR3 runs to 10 residues. Deletions cut 5 bases from V and 6 bases from J, with 8 bases between. The V gene's germline CDR1 is GTSNPN and CDR2 SVGIG (reference sequence). Extracted RNA was reverse transcribed into cDNA, the sequencing template. The table came from immunoSEQ multiplex PCR; TCRdb's copy has only in-frame clones and leaves some out. The table shows 100,000 to 150,000 clones, with 35% to 40% occurring only once. The investigators collected lesional scalp punch biopsies and peripheral blood from alopecia areata patients. The sample consisted of CD4+ T cells sorted from blood. This sequence originates from a human donor with alopecia areata. The gene calls are TRBV30 and TRBJ2-7, with D unclear. The CDR3 here is CAWGRVEQYF. The CDR3 DNA reads as TGTGCCTGGGGCCGGGTCGAGCAGTACTTC.